The 11 T cell receptor beta chains reported below all come from one sample, sequenced in a study of technical replicates of blood from a handful of donors. Sequencing used immunoSEQ multiplex PCR; TCRdb keeps in-frame clones, though not all of them. The sample holds under 95,000 clones; 85% to 95% are singletons and the top ten take approximately 0.27%. The sequencing input was T cells isolated from PBMCs. Receptors originate from a human donor in good health.

The chain carries TRBV5-1 and TRBJ2-3; 9 bases map to TRBD2. This CDR3 has 14 residues. V trimming: 4 bases; J trimming: 6 bases; junction bases outside the gene matches: 6. Germline V gene data show CDR1 as SGHRS and CDR2 as YFSETQ. The CDR3 loop is CASSVSGSYDTQYF. The CDR3 nucleotides read TGCGCCAGCAGCGTTAGCGGGAGTTATGATACGCAGTATTTT.

In this sample, this clone turned up once. The chain uses TRBV6-5 and TRBJ2-7; TRBD1 matches at 11 bases. Germline-derived CDR1 and CDR2 are MNHEY and SVGAGI. V shed 6 bases, J shed 4 bases, and the junction held 8 bases outside the gene matches. The CDR3 spans 15 residues. The CDR3: CASSNRGQGGYEQYF. CDR3 sequence (DNA): TGTGCCAGCAGCAACAGGGGACAGGGGGGATACGAGCAGTACTTC.

This clone appeared a single time. This rearrangement joins TRBV2 to TRBJ2-5; D remains unclear. From germline, CDR1 is SNHLY and CDR2 FYNNEI. The CDR3 extends over 12 amino acids. Trimming stripped 1 base from V and 3 bases from J, with 3 bases between. The DNA of the CDR3 is TGTGCCAGCAGTGAAGTTAAAGAGACCCAGTACTTC. The encoded protein is CASSEVKETQYF.

Only one count was recorded for this clone. This chain joins TRBV5-6 and TRBJ1-5; TRBD1 agrees at 7 bases. Germline V CDR1 and CDR2: SGHDT, YYEEEE. V was pared by 4 bases and J by 8 bases, with 15 bases of the junction left unmatched. The CDR3 has 16 residues. CDR3 in DNA: TGTGCCAGCAGCGGTGGGCAGGGGGTTGGTTTAGAGCCCCAGCATTTT. Translating gives CASSGGQGVGLEPQHF.

This chain links TRBV18 with TRBJ1-1; D uncertain. The CDR3 is 13 residues long. From germline, CDR1 is KGHSH and CDR2 LQKENI. Trimming took 6 bases from V and 3 from J, leaving 11 bases between them. This CDR3 reads CASSLGEDTEAFF. The CDR3 DNA reads TGTGCCAGCTCCCTTGGGGAGGACACTGAAGCTTTCTTT.

V is TRBV27 and J is TRBJ2-3; 7 nucleotides align to TRBD1. This CDR3 region has 16 residues. CDR1 is MNHEY and CDR2 is SMNVEV in the germline V gene (reference sequence). The ends lost 3 bases at V and 0 bases at J; junction bases unmatched: 6. CDR3 DNA: TGTGCCAGCAGTTTTTTGGGACAGTCAAGCACAGATACGCAGTATTTT. As protein: CASSFLGQSSTDTQYF.

The CDR3, as DNA: TGTGCCAGCAGCTTAGGTCTCACTAGCGGGGGGGCTATTGAGCAGTTCTTC. Translating gives CASSLGLTSGGAIEQFF. The chain employs TRBV7-9 and TRBJ2-1, with 13 bases that match TRBD2. CDR3 length: 17 residues. Germline V gene sequence: CDR1 SEHNR, CDR2 FQNEAQ (reference sequence). V shed 1 base and J 9 bases; nucleotides not matched to a gene: 9.

This chain connects TRBV25-1 to TRBJ2-5, with D tentatively TRBD1 (5 bases). The V and J ends lost 4 bases and 2 bases respectively, with 8 bases between them. Germline CDR1 MGHDK, CDR2 SYGVNS. CDR3 length: 13 residues. CDR3 DNA: TGTGCCAGCAGTGTGGGGCCGCAAGAGACCCAGTACTTC. As protein: CASSVGPQETQYF.

This chain connects TRBV18 to TRBJ2-1; 14 bases align to TRBD2. Germline V gene lookup returns CDR1 KGHSH and CDR2 LQKENI. This CDR3 spans 18 amino acids. Trimming cost V 3 bases and J 3 bases; bases outside gene matches: 7. CDR3 sequence (DNA): TGTGCCAGCTCACCCCGATCCGGGACTAGCGGGAGCTACAATGAGCAGTTCTTC. Protein sequence: CASSPRSGTSGSYNEQFF.

V usage is TRBV21-1 and J usage is TRBJ2-7; the D call TRBD1 from the table was never checked on the DNA. TRBV21-1 is a pseudogene. The CDR3 is 19 residues long. CDR3 amino acids: CASSKVWGRQGVDSDEQYF. The CDR3 bases are TGTGCCAGCAGCAAAGTGTGGGGTCGACAGGGTGTTGATAGCGACGAGCAGTACTTC.

This clone has just a few counts. The chain joins TRBV5-1 to TRBJ1-2; D call uncertain. Germline-derived CDR1 and CDR2 are SGHRS and YFSETQ. The CDR3 is 12 residues long. V dropped 4 bases and J dropped 3 bases, with 7 bases sitting between them. CDR3 sequence: CASSLDYYGYTF. The CDR3 DNA reads as TGCGCCAGCAGCCTTGACTACTATGGCTACACCTTC.